This T cell receptor (beta chain) was retrieved from a study of OX40 agonist ivuxolimab in advanced cancers. Study results and caveats: Not determined was the antigen specificity of the expanded peripheral T cells.

The protocol was immunoSEQ multiplex PCR, while the TCRdb copy is restricted to in-frame clones and leaves out a portion. The sample carries tens of thousands of clones, around 87% recorded once. The V and J ends lost 9 bases and 2 bases respectively, with 20 bases between them. Per the germline V gene, CDR1 is MNHEY and CDR2 is SMNVEV (reference sequence). The CDR3 has 16 amino acids. In the case of this clone: Its antigen remains unidentified.

This clonotype was sampled from an adult with an advanced solid tumor such as melanoma, head and neck, liver or kidney cancer. The chain has TRBV27 and TRBJ1-5; unclear D gene. This material consisted of CD4+ or CD8+ T cells sorted from blood, taken in a trial of the OX40 agonist ivuxolimab. CDR3 region: CARLGVQRRCNQPQHF. CDR3 coding DNA: TGTGCCAGACTCGGGGTACAGCGTCGTTGCAATCAGCCCCAGCATTTT.